The T cell receptor (beta chain) under discussion was sequenced for a study of CD8+CD57+ T cells in acquired aplastic anemia. On the study more broadly: Average DNA yield from sorted CD4+ and CD8+ cells was about 3.2 ug. Where healthy donors were concerned, CD4+ cells averaged about 10 million reads.

The use of genomic DNA as template underpinned the TCR beta VDJ and CDR3 profiling. TCRdb fed the reads into MiXCR, producing one record per CDR3 protein. This sample yields roughly 130,000 distinct CDR3 sequences, of which more than 40% are seen a single time; 2% to 3% belongs to the top ten. This clonotype was observed many times. Its antigen is not known. General observations from the study: Roughly 31 CD8+ CDR3 sequences were shared between patients and controls.

The V gene's germline CDR1 is SGHTA and CDR2 FQGNSA. The trim removed 5 bases at V and 3 bases at J, leaving 3 bases unmatched. The length of the CDR3 is 15 residues. V and J are TRBV7-2 and TRBJ2-7; 14 bases are shared with TRBD2. The sample was sorted CD4+, CD8+, or CD8+CD57+ T cells (not recorded which) from PBMCs. This clonotype was sampled from a human donor in good health, serving as a control. The CDR3 DNA reads TGTGCCAGCAGCCGACTAGCGGGGGGGGGCTACGAGCAGTACTTC. Translated: CASSRLAGGGYEQYF.